The source of this T cell receptor beta chain is a study of blood T cells in healthy people across ages (dated by TCRdb to 2013 to 2016). Notes on the research overall: In model experiments, roughly one uniquely barcoded TCR beta cDNA molecule per two T cells was captured by template switching. The study measured age-related changes in TCR beta repertoire diversity using deep sequencing normalized with unique cDNA molecular identifiers. Four age groups were formed from the donors: young (average about 17 years), middle-aged (around 41), aged (about 62) and long-lived (roughly 88). Donors of different ages were randomly distributed across sequencing lanes to avoid experimental bias. Using the same blood draw, the study looked at two additional independent replicas of 1 million unique cDNA reads for two donors, one aged 18 to 30 and the other aged 80 or older. Study-wide findings and limitations: Compared with the aged group, the long-lived group had more naive CD4+ T cells, fewer expanded clones and increased TCR diversity, suggesting age selection. As age increased, observed TCR beta diversity per million T cells dropped in a roughly linear way, and a significant reduction was already evident by age about 36. Because donor CMV infection status was unknown, age-related changes in expanded clonotypes were potentially confounded. Estimates of total diversity from one million sequenced T cells were regarded as lower bounds and underestimates. There was a strong correlation between observed TCR beta diversity and the percentage of naive T cells measured by flow cytometry. Bulk unsorted PBMC profiling prevented conclusive comparison of naive and antigen-experienced compartments.

The library was made by 5' RACE. The instrument was an Illumina HiSeq 2500. A second PCR of roughly 7 to 11 cycles was performed with a sample-barcoded 5' primer and a J-beta primer mix. A unique molecular identifier was introduced onto each TCR beta cDNA molecule by a template-switch 5' adaptor carrying 12 random nucleotides. Each sample yielded at least 2.5 million CDR3-containing paired-end reads. All of the RNA was converted into first-strand cDNA using the Mint cDNA synthesis kit, with a TRBC-specific oligonucleotide serving as the primer. Following uracil-DNA glycosylase treatment, all cDNA underwent a first 18-cycle PCR with the universal primers M1SS and BC2_uni_R. As for the authors' bioinformatics: Normalization of each sample was performed by random selection of 1 million high-quality reads, each carrying a distinct molecular identifier. Instead of being binned into consensus sequences, reads that shared molecular identifiers were thrown out. MiTCR, run with a Q25 quality threshold and the strictest error-elimination algorithm, handled CDR3 identification, clonotype clustering and error correction. A nonparametric unseen species model with Euler transformation was used to estimate a lower bound on total TCR beta diversity. TCRdb passed the public sequencing reads through fastp at Q25 and MiXCR, retaining productive beta sequences. Every entry covers one CDR3 protein and lists the most common genes and DNA from its rows. Clone size and V and J calls follow TCRdb, not the original study. The table for this sample lists some 700,000 distinct CDR3 sequences; approximately 22% of them were counted only once. Of the sample, roughly 22% falls within the top ten clones.

For CDR1 and CDR2, the germline V gene (reference sequence) lists DFQATT and SNEGSKA. Its CDR3 holds 15 amino acids, cysteine through phenylalanine. The sequence is cut down to CDR3 DNA, 45 bases in frame from base 1. V is pared back by 2 bases and J by 1 base, with 14 bases lying between the germline termini. This clonotype was seen at least ten times. Its binding antigen is unknown. No base-level quality is on record; no much larger clone is a single base apart. The roughly 37 donors, aged about 6 to 95 years, were systemically healthy Caucasian individuals from Russia. Roughly 11 milliliters of peripheral blood were drawn from each donor into EDTA-treated Vacutainer tubes. Ficoll-Paque density-gradient centrifugation was used to isolate PBMCs, with at least 6.5 million per sample. Trizol reagent was used to extract total RNA from PBMCs, with at least 6 micrograms per sample. For every donor, flow cytometry on a PBMC aliquot measured the percentage of naive CD45RAhigh/CD27high T cells.

The receptor's source is a man between 65 and 85 years old in good health. The sample consisted of blood. The chain links TRBV20-1 with TRBJ1-1; matching of 5 bases hints at TRBD1 as the D gene. DNA sequence: TGCAGTGCTAGAAACCCCGGGACGGCGAACACTGAAGCTTTCTTT. Its protein is CSARNPGTANTEAFF.